The 22 T cell receptor beta chains below all came from one sample that was sequenced in a study of cytomegalovirus exposure and HLA in healthy donors. Researchers ran the PCR with 60 Vbeta and 13 Jbeta primers. The data were produced by immunoSEQ multiplex PCR, yet TCRdb's version contains in-frame clones alone and is incomplete. The sample consists of tens of thousands of clones, about three quarters of them appearing once. Sequences were obtained from PBMCs. The receptors stem from a man aged 25-45 years in good health and CMV-seropositive.

This clone has a handful of counts. This chain connects TRBV25-1 to TRBJ1-4; 7 nucleotides line up with TRBD1. Looked up from germline, CDR1 is MGHDK and CDR2 is SYGVNS. Germline trimming cut 1 base from V and 3 bases from J; bases unmatched to any gene: 5. The CDR3 consists of 16 residues. The CDR3 region is CASSEFHGQANEKLFF. The CDR3 DNA is TGTGCCAGCAGTGAATTTCACGGACAGGCTAATGAAAAACTGTTTTTT. The whole variable domain, remainder taken from reference TRBV25-1 and TRBJ1-4, is EADIYQTPRYLVIGTGKKITLECSQTMGHDKMYWYQQDPGMELHLIHYSYGVNSTEKGDLSSESTVSRIRTEHFPLTLESARPSHTSQYLCASSEFHGQANEKLFFGSGTQLSVL.

CDR3 sequence (DNA): TGTGCCAGCAGCGTAGCACGACAGGGCGGAGGCACTGAAGCTTTCTTT. Translated, it gives CASSVARQGGGTEAFF. This chain joins TRBV9 and TRBJ1-1; 7 nucleotides line up with TRBD1. The CDR3 is 16 amino acids. V lost 0 bases, J lost 4 bases, and 9 bases stayed unmatched. Germline V gives CDR1 SGDLS, CDR2 YYNGEE.

The chain uses TRBV5-1 and TRBJ2-5; 12 nucleotides align to TRBD2. After removal of 2 bases from V and 3 bases from J, the junction contained 2 bases not matched to a gene. This CDR3 is built from 15 residues. CDR1 is SGHRS and CDR2 is YFSETQ in the germline V gene. As DNA, the CDR3 is TGCGCCAGCAGCTTCGCTAGCGGGGGGGAAGAGACCCAGTACTTC. Translation gives CASSFASGGEETQYF. Supplemented by reference TRBV5-1 and TRBJ2-5, the full variable domain reads KAGVTQTPRYLIKTRGQQVTLSCSPISGHRSVSWYQQTPGQGLQFLFEYFSETQRNKGNFPGRFSGRQFSNSRSEMNVSTLELGDSALYLCASSFASGGEETQYFGPGTRLLVL.

A single count supports this clone. The chain carries TRBV19 and TRBJ1-1; tentatively, D is TRBD1 (5 bases). Trimming took off 5 bases at V and 1 base at J, with 11 bases between the two ends. The CDR3 sequence is 14 residues long. Germline assignment: CDR1 LNHDA and CDR2 SQIVND (reference sequence). The CDR3 is CASSLRVTNTEAFF. As DNA, the CDR3 is TGTGCCAGTAGTCTCAGGGTAACGAACACTGAAGCTTTCTTT. Combining the CDR3 with reference TRBV19 and TRBJ1-1 gives the whole variable domain DGGITQSPKYLFRKEGQNVTLSCEQNLNHDAMYWYRQDPGQGLRLIYYSQIVNDFQKGDIAEGYSVSREKKESFPLTVTSAQKNPTAFYLCASSLRVTNTEAFFGQGTRLTVV.

The rearrangement joins TRBV11-2 to TRBJ2-5, with 7 bases matching TRBD1. The germline gives CDR1 SGHAT, CDR2 FQNNGV. The length of the CDR3 is 16 residues. V shed 1 base, J shed 5 bases, and the junction held 10 bases outside the gene matches. CDR3 protein: CASSLVGQGVAETQYF. As DNA, the CDR3 is TGTGCCAGCAGCTTAGTCGGTCAGGGGGTCGCTGAGACCCAGTACTTC.

The CDR3 is CSVGQSSYNEQFF. DNA for the CDR3: TGCAGCGTTGGACAGAGCTCCTACAATGAGCAGTTCTTC. V usage is TRBV29-1 and J usage is TRBJ2-1; TRBD1 is a possible D gene (5 bases). This CDR3 comprises 13 residues. V was trimmed by 4 bases and J by 0 bases, leaving 7 bases between them. Germline CDR1 is SQVTM and CDR2 is ANQGSEA.

The chain carries TRBV9 and TRBJ2-1; D uncertain. From germline, CDR1 is SGDLS and CDR2 YYNGEE. The V and J ends lost 0 bases and 6 bases respectively, with 7 bases between them. This CDR3 comprises 13 residues. This CDR3 is CASSVGAGNEQFF. The CDR3 coding sequence is TGTGCCAGCAGCGTAGGGGCAGGCAATGAGCAGTTCTTC.

This clone was seen once. The V call is TRBV5-5, the J call TRBJ1-4, with D perhaps TRBD1 (6 bases). V lost 8 bases to trimming and J lost 6 bases, with 20 bases between them. The CDR3 has 15 residues. Germline V lookup: CDR1 SGHKS, CDR2 YYEKEE (reference sequence). The CDR3 protein is CASLRGGARDEKLFF. The DNA for the CDR3 is TGTGCCAGTCTGAGGGGGGGGGCTCGCGATGAAAAACTGTTTTTT.

The gene calls are TRBV6-5 and TRBJ2-2; D gene ambiguous. There are 13 residues in the CDR3. Germline V gene lookup returns CDR1 MNHEY and CDR2 SVGAGI. The V gene lost 7 bases and the J gene lost 2 bases, with 8 bases spanning the gap. The CDR3: CASTDPNTGELFF. CDR3 DNA sequence: TGTGCCAGCACAGATCCTAACACCGGGGAGCTGTTTTTT.

This clone was found once. The chain uses TRBV14 and TRBJ2-1, with TRBD2 matching 9 bases. Unmatched junction bases numbered 3, after V lost 0 bases and J lost 12 bases. Germline V gene sequence: CDR1 SGHDN, CDR2 FVKESK. The CDR3 has 13 amino acids. The CDR3 here is CASSQDLAGRQFF. The CDR3 DNA reads TGTGCCAGCAGCCAAGATCTAGCGGGGAGGCAGTTCTTC.

The chain combines TRBV11-3 with TRBJ2-1, with a possible D match to TRBD1 (6 bases). The V gene's germline CDR1 is SGHNT and CDR2 YENEEA. V dropped 4 bases and J dropped 2 bases, with 12 bases sitting between them. The CDR3 spans 15 residues. CDR3 bases: TGTGCCAGCAGCTCGTCCGGACAGACCTACAATGAGCAGTTCTTC. Protein product: CASSSSGQTYNEQFF. Looking up the rest from reference TRBV11-3 and TRBJ2-1 gives the full variable domain: EAGVVQSPRYKIIEKKQPVAFWCNPISGHNTLYWYLQNLGQGPELLIRYENEEAVDDSQLPKDRFSAERLKGVDSTLKIQPAELGDSAVYLCASSSSGQTYNEQFFGPGTRLTVL.

This sequence joins TRBV7-2 and TRBJ2-7, with D perhaps TRBD1 (6 bases). The CDR3 loop spans 14 amino acids. Trimming cost V 4 bases and J 7 bases, with 17 bases left between them. CDR1 is SGHTA and CDR2 is FQGNSA in the germline V gene. CDR3 coding DNA: TGTGCCAGCAGCTCGGGACACCCCAGAGGGGAGCAGTACTTC. Amino acid sequence: CASSSGHPRGEQYF. The entire variable domain, with the rest obtained from reference TRBV7-2 and TRBJ2-7, is as follows: GAGVSQSPSNKVTEKGKDVELRCDPISGHTALYWYRQSLGQGLEFLIYFQGNSAPDKSGLPSDRFSAERTGGSVSTLTIQRTQQEDSAVYLCASSSGHPRGEQYFGPGTRLTVT.

This chain uses TRBV6-4 with TRBJ2-2, with D tentatively TRBD2 (6 bases). There are 14 residues in the CDR3. V lost 5 bases to trimming and J lost 4 bases, with 11 bases between them. The germline V gene has CDR1 MRHNA and CDR2 SNTAGT. DNA of the CDR3: TGTGCCAGCAGTTTTTCGACTAGCACCGGGGAGCTGTTTTTT. Translation: CASSFSTSTGELFF.

Details on this clone: This same CDR3 is encoded by further DNA sequences in the sample. The V gene is TRBV6-1, the J gene TRBJ2-7; 10 positions match TRBD1. With 6 bases clipped from V and 0 bases from J, the junction kept 5 bases outside the gene matches. The germline V gene encodes CDR1 MNHNS and CDR2 SASEGT. The CDR3 covers 15 residues. The chain's CDR3 is CASSETGGSSYEQYF. Here the CDR3 DNA reads TGTGCCAGCAGCGAGACAGGGGGCAGCTCCTACGAGCAGTACTTC.

The DNA of the CDR3 is TGTGCCTTGACAGGGGGCGGGAGAAGACAAGAGACCCAGTACTTC. Residues: CALTGGGRRQETQYF. The chain is built from TRBV30 and TRBJ2-5, with 10 nucleotides matching TRBD1. The germline V gene encodes CDR1 GTSNPN and CDR2 SVGIG (reference sequence). CDR3 length: 15 amino acids. The trim removed 7 bases at V and 2 bases at J, leaving 10 bases unmatched.

This chain links TRBV7-2 with TRBJ1-1; the D gene is possibly TRBD1 (6 bases). Per the germline V gene, CDR1 is SGHTA and CDR2 is FQGNSA. V lost 1 base and J 5 bases, leaving 11 bases between the germline ends. The CDR3 contains 14 residues. CDR3 in DNA: TGTGCCAGCAGCTTAGACAGGGTGGGGACTGAAGCTTTCTTT. Translating it yields CASSLDRVGTEAFF.

This clone was recorded only once. V is TRBV9 and J is TRBJ2-2; 11 bases are shared with TRBD1. The CDR3 has 16 amino acids. The V gene end was trimmed by 2 bases and the J gene end by 6 bases; junction bases not matched to a gene: 6. The germline V gene encodes CDR1 SGDLS and CDR2 YYNGEE. CDR3 nucleotides: TGTGCCAGCAGCGTCGGGACAGGGGGTAGCGCCGGGGAGCTGTTTTTT. Encoded protein: CASSVGTGGSAGELFF.

This chain joins TRBV6-6 and TRBJ1-1, with unresolved D. The V gene lost 4 bases and the J gene lost 11 bases, with 14 bases spanning the gap. CDR3 size: 12 residues. Per germline, CDR1 MNHNY and CDR2 SVGAGI (reference sequence). The CDR3 DNA follows: TGTGCCAGCAGTTGGACGGCAGCGGCGGCTTTCTTT. Protein product: CASSWTAAAAFF.

Written as DNA, the CDR3 is TGTGCCAGCAGCCAAGATATAGCGGGAGGGGGAAAGTACTTC. This gives the protein CASSQDIAGGGKYF. The rearrangement links TRBV4-2 to TRBJ2-7; 11 nucleotides line up with TRBD2. The ends lost 0 bases at V and 11 bases at J; junction bases unmatched: 6. The CDR3 has 14 amino acids. From germline, CDR1 is LGHNA and CDR2 YNFKEQ.

A note on this clone: The junction does not match germline at one end; this may be a read error. In the same sample, other DNA sequences code for this CDR3. The chain couples TRBV4-1 to TRBJ2-1; D perhaps matches TRBD2 (5 bases). There are 13 residues in the CDR3. CDR1 and CDR2 from the germline V gene are MGHRA and YSYEKL. CDR3 bases: TGCGCCAGCAGCCAAGTGAAGCGGAATGAGCAATTCTTC. This gives the protein CASSQVKRNEQFF.

J is TRBJ1-1 and V is TRBV5-5, with 8 bases identical to TRBD1. This CDR3 region has 15 residues. J lost 0 bases, V lost 9 bases, and 10 bases had no gene match. Per germline, CDR1 SGHKS and CDR2 YYEKEE (reference sequence). The CDR3 DNA reads as TGTGCCACCCGGACAGGGAACCTGGTGAACACTGAAGCTTTCTTT. Its translation is CATRTGNLVNTEAFF. The complete variable domain, with remaining parts taken from reference TRBV5-5 and TRBJ1-1, reads DAGVTQSPTHLIKTRGQQVTLRCSPISGHKSVSWYQQVLGQGPQFIFQYYEKEERGRGNFPDRFSARQFPNYSSELNVNALLLGDSALYLCATRTGNLVNTEAFFGQGTRLTVV.

The rearrangement uses TRBV6-5 and TRBJ1-1; perhaps TRBD1 as D (5 bases). Germline V gene lookup returns CDR1 MNHEY and CDR2 SVGAGI. CDR3 length: 12 residues. The germline V and J ends were trimmed by 6 bases and 7 bases, with 12 bases remaining between them. In DNA form, the CDR3 reads TGTGCCAGCAGGTGGGGGGACCGTGAAGCTTTCTTT. Encoded protein: CASRWGDREAFF.